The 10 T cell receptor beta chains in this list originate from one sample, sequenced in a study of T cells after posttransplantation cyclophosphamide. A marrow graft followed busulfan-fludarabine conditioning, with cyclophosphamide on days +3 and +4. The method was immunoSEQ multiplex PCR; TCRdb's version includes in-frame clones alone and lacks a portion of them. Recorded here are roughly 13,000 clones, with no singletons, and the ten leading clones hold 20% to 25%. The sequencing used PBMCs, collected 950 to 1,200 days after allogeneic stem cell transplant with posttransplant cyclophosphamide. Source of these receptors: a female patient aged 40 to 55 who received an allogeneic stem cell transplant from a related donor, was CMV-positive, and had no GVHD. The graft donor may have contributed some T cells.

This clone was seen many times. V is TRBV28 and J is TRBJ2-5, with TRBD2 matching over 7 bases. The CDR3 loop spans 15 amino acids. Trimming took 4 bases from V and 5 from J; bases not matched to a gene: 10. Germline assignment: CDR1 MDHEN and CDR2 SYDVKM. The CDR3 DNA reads TGTGCCAGCAGTTCCCGGGGGGACGGCGAGGAGACCCAGTACTTC. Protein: CASSSRGDGEETQYF.

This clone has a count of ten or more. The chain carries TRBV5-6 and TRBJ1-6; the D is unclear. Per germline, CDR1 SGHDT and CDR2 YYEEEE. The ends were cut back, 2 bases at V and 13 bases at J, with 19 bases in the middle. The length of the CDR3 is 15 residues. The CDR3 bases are TGTGCCAGCAGCTTTCGTGGGCCGTCTACAAGCCCCCTCCACTTT. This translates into CASSFRGPSTSPLHF.

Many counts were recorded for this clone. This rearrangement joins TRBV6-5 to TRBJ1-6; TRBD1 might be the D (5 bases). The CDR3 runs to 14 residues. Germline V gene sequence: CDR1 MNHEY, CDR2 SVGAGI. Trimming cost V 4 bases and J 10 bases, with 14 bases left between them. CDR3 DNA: TGTGCCAGCAGTTCGGGGGGGGTAGGGTCACCCCTCCACTTT. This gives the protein CASSSGGVGSPLHF.

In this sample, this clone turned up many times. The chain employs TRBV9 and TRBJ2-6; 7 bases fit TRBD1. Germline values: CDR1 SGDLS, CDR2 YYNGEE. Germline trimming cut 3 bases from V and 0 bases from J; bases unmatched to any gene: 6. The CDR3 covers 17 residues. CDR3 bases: TGTGCCAGCAGCGCGGGACAGCAGAGCTCTGGGGCCAACGTCCTGACTTTC. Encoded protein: CASSAGQQSSGANVLTF.

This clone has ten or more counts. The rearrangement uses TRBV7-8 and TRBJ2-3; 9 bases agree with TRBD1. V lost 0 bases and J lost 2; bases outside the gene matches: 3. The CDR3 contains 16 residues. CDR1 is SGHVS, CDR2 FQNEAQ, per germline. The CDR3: CASSLAGQGDTDTQYF. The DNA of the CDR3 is TGTGCCAGCAGCTTAGCGGGACAGGGTGACACAGATACGCAGTATTTT.

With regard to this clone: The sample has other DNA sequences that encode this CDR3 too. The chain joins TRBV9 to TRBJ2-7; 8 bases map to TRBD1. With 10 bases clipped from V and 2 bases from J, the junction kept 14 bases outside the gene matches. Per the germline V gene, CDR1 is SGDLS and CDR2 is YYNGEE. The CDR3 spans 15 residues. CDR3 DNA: TGTGCCTTTTTTTTCAGACAGGGGACGGCCTACGAGCAGTACTTC. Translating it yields CAFFFRQGTAYEQYF.

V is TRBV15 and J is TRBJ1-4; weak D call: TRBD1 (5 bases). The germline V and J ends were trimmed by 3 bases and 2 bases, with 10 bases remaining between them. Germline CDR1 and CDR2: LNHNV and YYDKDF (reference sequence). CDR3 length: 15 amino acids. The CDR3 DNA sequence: TGTGCCACCAGCAGGGGGGGGGAGACTAATGAAAAACTGTTTTTT. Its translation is CATSRGGETNEKLFF.

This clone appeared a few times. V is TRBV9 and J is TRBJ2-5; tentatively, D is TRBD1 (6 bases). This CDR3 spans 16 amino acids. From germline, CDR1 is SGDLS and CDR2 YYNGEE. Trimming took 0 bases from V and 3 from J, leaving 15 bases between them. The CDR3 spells CASSVGSRRTEETQYF. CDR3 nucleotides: TGTGCCAGCAGCGTAGGGAGTCGGAGGACAGAAGAGACCCAGTACTTC. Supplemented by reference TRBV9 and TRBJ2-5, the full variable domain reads DSGVTQTPKHLITATGQRVTLRCSPRSGDLSVYWYQQSLDQGLQFLIQYYNGEERAKGNILERFSAQQFPDLHSELNLSSLELGDSALYFCASSVGSRRTEETQYFGPGTRLLVL.

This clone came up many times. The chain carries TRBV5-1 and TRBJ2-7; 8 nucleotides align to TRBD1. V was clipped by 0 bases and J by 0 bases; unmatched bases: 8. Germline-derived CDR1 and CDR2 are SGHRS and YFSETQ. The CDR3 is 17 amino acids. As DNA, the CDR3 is TGCGCCAGCAGCTTGGACTTCAGGGGGCCAGGCTCCTACGAGCAGTACTTC. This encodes CASSLDFRGPGSYEQYF.

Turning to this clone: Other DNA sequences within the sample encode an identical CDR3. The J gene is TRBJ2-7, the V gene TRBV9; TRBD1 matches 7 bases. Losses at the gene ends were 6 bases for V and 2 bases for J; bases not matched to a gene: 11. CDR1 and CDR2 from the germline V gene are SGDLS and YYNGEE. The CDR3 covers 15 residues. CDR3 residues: CASIFEQGTAYEQYF. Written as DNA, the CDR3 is TGTGCCAGCATCTTCGAACAGGGGACGGCCTACGAGCAGTACTTC.